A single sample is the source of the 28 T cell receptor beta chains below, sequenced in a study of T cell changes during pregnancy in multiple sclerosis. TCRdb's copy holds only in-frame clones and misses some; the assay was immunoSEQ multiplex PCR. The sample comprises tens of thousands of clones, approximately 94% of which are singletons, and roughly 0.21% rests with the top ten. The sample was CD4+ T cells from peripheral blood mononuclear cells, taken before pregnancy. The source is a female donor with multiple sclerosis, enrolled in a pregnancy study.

The CDR3 protein is CASSYRGRETQYF. The CDR3, as DNA: TGTGCCAGCAGTTACCGGGGTAGGGAGACCCAGTACTTC. The V gene is TRBV6-6, the J gene TRBJ2-5; possibly TRBD2 for D (5 bases). CDR3 length: 13 residues. Germline V lookup: CDR1 MNHNY, CDR2 SVGAGI (reference sequence). V lost 2 bases to trimming and J lost 5 bases, with 9 bases between them.

CDR3: CAISESGQGGEKLFF. In DNA form, the CDR3 reads TGTGCCATCAGTGAGTCCGGACAGGGCGGTGAAAAACTGTTTTTT. The chain is built from TRBV10-3 and TRBJ1-4, with TRBD1 matching 8 bases. CDR3 length equals 15 residues. Germline values: CDR1 ENHRY, CDR2 SYGVKD. Trimming at V came to 0 bases and at J to 7 bases, leaving 4 bases not matched to a gene.

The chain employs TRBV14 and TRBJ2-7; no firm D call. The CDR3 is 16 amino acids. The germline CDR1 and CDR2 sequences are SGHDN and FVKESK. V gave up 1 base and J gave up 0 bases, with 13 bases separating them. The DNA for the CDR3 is TGTGCCAGCAGCCAAGTAGGCCCAGGTAGCTCCTACGAGCAGTACTTC. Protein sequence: CASSQVGPGSSYEQYF. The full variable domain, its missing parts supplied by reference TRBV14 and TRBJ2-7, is EAGVTQFPSHSVIEKGQTVTLRCDPISGHDNLYWYRRVMGKEIKFLLHFVKESKQDESGMPNNRFLAERTGGTYSTLKVQPAELEDSGVYFCASSQVGPGSSYEQYFGPGTRLTVT.

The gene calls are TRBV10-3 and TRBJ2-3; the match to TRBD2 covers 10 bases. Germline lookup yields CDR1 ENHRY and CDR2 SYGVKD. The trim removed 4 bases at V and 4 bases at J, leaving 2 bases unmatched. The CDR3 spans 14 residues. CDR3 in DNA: TGTGCCATCAGTGCACTAGCGGGGTCAGATACGCAGTATTTT. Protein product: CAISALAGSDTQYF.

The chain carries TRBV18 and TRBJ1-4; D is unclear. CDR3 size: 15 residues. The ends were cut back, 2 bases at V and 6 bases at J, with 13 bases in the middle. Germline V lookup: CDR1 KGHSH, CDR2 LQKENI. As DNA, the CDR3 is TGTGCCAGCTCACCAGAACAGCCTGGTCATGAAAAACTGTTTTTT. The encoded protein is CASSPEQPGHEKLFF.

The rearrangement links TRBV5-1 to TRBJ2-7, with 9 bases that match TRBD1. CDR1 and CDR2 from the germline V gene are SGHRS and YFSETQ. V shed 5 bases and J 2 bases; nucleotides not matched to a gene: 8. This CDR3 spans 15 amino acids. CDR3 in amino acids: CASRKQGAPTYEQYF. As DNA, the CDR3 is TGCGCCAGCAGAAAACAGGGGGCGCCGACCTACGAGCAGTACTTC.

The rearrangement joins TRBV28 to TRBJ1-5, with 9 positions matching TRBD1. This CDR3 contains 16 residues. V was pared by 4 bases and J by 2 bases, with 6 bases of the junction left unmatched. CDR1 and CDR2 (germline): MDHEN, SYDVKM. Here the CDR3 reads CASSSPQGARNQPQHF. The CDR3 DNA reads TGTGCCAGCAGTTCCCCACAGGGGGCCCGCAATCAGCCCCAGCATTTT.

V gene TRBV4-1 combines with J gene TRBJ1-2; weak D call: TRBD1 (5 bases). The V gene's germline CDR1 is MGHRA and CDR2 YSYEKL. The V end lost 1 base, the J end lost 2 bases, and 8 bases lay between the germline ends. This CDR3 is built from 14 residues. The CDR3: CASSQGRQNYGYTF. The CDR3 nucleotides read TGCGCCAGCAGCCAAGGCCGACAGAACTATGGCTACACCTTC.

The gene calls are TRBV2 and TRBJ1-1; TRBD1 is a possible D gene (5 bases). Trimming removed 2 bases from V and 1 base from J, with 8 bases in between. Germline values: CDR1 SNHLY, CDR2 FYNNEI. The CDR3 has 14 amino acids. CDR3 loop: CASSEQGGNTEAFF. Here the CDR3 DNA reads TGTGCCAGCAGTGAACAGGGAGGGAACACTGAAGCTTTCTTT.

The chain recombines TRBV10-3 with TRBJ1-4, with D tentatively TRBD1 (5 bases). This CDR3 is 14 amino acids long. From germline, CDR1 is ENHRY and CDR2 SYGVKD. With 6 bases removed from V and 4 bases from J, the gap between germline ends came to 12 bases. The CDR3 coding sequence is TGTGCCATCAGGGCGGGACGGGATAATGAAAAACTGTTTTTT. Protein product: CAIRAGRDNEKLFF.

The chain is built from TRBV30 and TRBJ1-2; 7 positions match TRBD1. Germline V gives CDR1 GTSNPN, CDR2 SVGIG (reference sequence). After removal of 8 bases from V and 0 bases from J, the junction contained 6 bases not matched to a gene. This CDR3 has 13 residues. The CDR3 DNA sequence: TGTGCCCTTAAAGGACAGGCTAACTATGGCTACACCTTC. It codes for CALKGQANYGYTF.

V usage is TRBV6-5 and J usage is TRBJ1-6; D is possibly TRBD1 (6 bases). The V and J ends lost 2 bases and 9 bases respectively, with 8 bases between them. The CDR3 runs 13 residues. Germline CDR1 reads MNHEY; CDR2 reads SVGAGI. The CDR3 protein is CASSYRRGSPLHF. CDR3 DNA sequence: TGTGCCAGCAGTTACCGCAGGGGTTCACCCCTCCACTTT.

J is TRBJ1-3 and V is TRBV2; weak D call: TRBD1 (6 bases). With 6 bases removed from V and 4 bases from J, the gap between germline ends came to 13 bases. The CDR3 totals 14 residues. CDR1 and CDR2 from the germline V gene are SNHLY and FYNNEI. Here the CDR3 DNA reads TGTGCCAGCAGCAAGGGGGTATCGGGAAACACCATATATTTT. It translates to CASSKGVSGNTIYF.

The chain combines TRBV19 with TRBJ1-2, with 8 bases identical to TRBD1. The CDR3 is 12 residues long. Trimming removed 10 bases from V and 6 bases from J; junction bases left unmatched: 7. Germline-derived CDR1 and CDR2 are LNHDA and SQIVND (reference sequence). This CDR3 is CAILDRVDGYTF. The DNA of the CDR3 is TGTGCCATTCTGGACAGGGTGGATGGCTACACCTTC.

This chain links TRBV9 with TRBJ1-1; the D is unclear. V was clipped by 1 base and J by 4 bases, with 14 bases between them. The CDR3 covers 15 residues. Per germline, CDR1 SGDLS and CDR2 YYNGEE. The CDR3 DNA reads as TGTGCCAGCAGCGTAAAAGAGGGCCCCAGCACTGAAGCTTTCTTT. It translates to CASSVKEGPSTEAFF.

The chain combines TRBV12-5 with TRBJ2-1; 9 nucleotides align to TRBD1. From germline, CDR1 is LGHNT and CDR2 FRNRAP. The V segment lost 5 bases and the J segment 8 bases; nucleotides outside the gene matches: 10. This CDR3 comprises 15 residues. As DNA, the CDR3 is TGTGCTAGTGGTCCCGGGACAGGGTCTAGAGATGAGCAGTTCTTC. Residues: CASGPGTGSRDEQFF.

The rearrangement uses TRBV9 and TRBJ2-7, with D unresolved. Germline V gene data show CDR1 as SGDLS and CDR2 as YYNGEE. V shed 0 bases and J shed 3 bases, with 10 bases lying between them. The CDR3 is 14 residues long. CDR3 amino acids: CASSVGGLGYEQYF. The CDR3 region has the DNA TGTGCCAGCAGCGTAGGCGGCTTAGGCTACGAGCAGTACTTC. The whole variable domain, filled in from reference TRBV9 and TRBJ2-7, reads DSGVTQTPKHLITATGQRVTLRCSPRSGDLSVYWYQQSLDQGLQFLIQYYNGEERAKGNILERFSAQQFPDLHSELNLSSLELGDSALYFCASSVGGLGYEQYFGPGTRLTVT.

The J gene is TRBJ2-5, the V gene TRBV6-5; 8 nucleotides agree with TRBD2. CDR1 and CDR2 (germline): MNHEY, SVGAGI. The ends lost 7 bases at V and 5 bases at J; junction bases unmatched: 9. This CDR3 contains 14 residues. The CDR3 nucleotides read TGTGCCAGCACGGTTGCGGGGGGCGGCGAGACCCAGTACTTC. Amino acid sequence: CASTVAGGGETQYF.

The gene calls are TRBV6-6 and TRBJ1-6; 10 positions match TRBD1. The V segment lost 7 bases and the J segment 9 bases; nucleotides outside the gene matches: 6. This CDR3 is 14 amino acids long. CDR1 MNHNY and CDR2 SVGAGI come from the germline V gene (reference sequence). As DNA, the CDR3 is TGTGCCAGCAAGACAGGGGGCGGCGGTTCACCCCTCCACTTT. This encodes CASKTGGGGSPLHF.

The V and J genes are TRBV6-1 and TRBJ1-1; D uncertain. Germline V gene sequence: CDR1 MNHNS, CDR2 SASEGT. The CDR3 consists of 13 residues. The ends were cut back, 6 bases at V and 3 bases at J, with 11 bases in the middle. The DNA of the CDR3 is TGTGCCAGCAGACTCGCACCGCACACTGAAGCTTTCTTT. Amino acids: CASRLAPHTEAFF.

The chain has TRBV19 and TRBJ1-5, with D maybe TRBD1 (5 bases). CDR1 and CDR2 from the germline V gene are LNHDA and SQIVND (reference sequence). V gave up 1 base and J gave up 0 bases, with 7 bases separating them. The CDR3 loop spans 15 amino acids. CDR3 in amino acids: CASSIGQTSNQPQHF. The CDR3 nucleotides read TGTGCCAGTAGTATAGGACAGACTAGCAATCAGCCCCAGCATTTT.

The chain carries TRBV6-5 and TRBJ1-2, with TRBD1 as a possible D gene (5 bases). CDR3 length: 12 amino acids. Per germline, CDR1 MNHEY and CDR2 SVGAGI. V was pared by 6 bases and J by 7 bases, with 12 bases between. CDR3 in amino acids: CASRTEGTGYTF. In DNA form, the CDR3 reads TGTGCCAGCAGGACGGAGGGGACTGGCTACACCTTC.

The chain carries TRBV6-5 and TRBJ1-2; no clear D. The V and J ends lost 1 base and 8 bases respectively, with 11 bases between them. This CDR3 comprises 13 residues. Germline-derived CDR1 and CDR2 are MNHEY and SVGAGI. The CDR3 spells CASSYLAARGYTF. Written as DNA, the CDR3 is TGTGCCAGCAGTTACTTAGCCGCAAGGGGCTACACCTTC.

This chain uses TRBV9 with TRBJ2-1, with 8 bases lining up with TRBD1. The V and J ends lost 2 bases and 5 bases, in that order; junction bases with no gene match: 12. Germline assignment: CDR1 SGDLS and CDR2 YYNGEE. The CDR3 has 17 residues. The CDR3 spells CASSVDPPGQVNNEQFF. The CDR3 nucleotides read TGTGCCAGCAGCGTTGATCCACCGGGACAGGTTAACAATGAGCAGTTCTTC.

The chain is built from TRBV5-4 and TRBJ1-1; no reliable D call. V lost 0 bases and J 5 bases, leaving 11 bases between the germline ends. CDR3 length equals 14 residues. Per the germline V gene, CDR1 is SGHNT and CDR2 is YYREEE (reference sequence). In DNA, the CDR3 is TGTGCCAGCAGCTTGGATGAGAGGCGTACTGAAGCTTTCTTT. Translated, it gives CASSLDERRTEAFF.

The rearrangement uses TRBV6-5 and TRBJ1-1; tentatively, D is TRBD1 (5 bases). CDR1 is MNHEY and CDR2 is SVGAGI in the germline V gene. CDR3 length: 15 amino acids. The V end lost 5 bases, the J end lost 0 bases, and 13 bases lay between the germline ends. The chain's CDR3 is CASSPHGAVNTEAFF. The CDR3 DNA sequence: TGTGCCAGCAGTCCCCATGGGGCAGTGAACACTGAAGCTTTCTTT.

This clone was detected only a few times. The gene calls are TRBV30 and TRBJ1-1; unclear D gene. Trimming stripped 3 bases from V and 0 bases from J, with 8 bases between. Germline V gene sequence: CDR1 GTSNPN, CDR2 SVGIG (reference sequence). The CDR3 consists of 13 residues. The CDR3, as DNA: TGTGCCTGGAGAATTACACTGAACACTGAAGCTTTCTTT. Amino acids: CAWRITLNTEAFF. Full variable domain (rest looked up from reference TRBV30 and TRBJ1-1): SQTIHQWPATLVQPVGSPLSLECTVEGTSNPNLYWYRQAAGRGLQLLFYSVGIGQISSEVPQNLSASRPQDRQFILSSKKLLLSDSGFYLCAWRITLNTEAFFGQGTRLTVV.

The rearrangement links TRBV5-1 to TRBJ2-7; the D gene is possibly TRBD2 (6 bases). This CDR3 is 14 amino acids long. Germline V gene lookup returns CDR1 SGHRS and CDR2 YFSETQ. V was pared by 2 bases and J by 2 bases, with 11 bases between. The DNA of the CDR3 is TGCGCCAGCAGCTTTTTGGGCGGGACCTACGAGCAGTACTTC. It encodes CASSFLGGTYEQYF.